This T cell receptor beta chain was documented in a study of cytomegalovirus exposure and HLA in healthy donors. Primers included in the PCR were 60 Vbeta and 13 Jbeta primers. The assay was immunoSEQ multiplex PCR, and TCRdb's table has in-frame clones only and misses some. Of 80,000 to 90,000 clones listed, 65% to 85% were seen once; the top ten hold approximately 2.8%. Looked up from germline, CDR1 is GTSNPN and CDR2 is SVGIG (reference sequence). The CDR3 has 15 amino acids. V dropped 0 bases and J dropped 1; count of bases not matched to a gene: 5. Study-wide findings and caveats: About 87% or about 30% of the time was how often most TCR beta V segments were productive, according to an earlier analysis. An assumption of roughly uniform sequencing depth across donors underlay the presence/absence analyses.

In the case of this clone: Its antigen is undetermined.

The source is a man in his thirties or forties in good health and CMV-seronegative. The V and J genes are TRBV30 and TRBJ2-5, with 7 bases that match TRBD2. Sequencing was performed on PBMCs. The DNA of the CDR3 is TGTGCCTGGAGTGTCTCGGGGGGACGCCAAGAGACCCAGTACTTC. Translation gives CAWSVSGGRQETQYF.